What follows are 13 T cell receptor beta chains derived from one specimen sequenced in a study of identical twins. One entry per CDR3 protein, called by TCRdb with MiXCR from the 5' RACE reads. The profile covers about 570,000 distinct CDR3 sequences, with approximately 9.6% appearing a single time and more than 2.5% taken by the ten largest. These data are also associated with another study on yellow fever vaccine responses in identical twins.

Sequencing used PBMCs. All receptors come from a woman between 18 and 30 years old in good health.

The sample holds many counts of this clonotype. The chain is built from TRBV5-1 and TRBJ1-5, with a tentative D call TRBD1 (6 bases). CDR1 and CDR2 from the germline V gene are SGHRS and YFSETQ. V lost 3 bases and J lost 0, with 13 bases in between. The CDR3 has 16 amino acids. Written as DNA, the CDR3 is TGCGCCAGCAGCTCTGCCCGGACAGATAGCAATCAGCCCCAGCATTTT. This codes for CASSSARTDSNQPQHF.

This clonotype was detected a few times. V and J are TRBV7-2 and TRBJ2-7; no definite D call. The CDR3 spans 15 residues. With 4 bases removed from V and 0 bases from J, the gap between germline ends came to 13 bases. Per the germline V gene, CDR1 is SGHTA and CDR2 is FQGNSA. This CDR3 is CASSSRPRSSYEQYF. CDR3 coding DNA: TGTGCCAGCAGCTCCCGCCCCAGGAGCTCCTACGAGCAGTACTTC.

This clonotype was seen only a few times. The chain carries TRBV29-1 and TRBJ2-2; D uncertain. The germline V gene has CDR1 SQVTM and CDR2 ANQGSEA. CDR3 length: 14 residues. Trimming took off 3 bases at V and 1 base at J, with 9 bases between the two ends. The CDR3 DNA sequence: TGCAGCGTTGACCCCACTGGGAACACCGGGGAGCTGTTTTTT. It translates to CSVDPTGNTGELFF.

The chain uses TRBV9 and TRBJ2-1; a possible D gene is TRBD1 (6 bases). The CDR3 extends over 15 amino acids. CDR1 SGDLS and CDR2 YYNGEE come from the germline V gene. The V gene lost 3 bases and the J gene lost 6 bases, with 16 bases spanning the gap. This CDR3 reads CASSASRDITNEQFF. CDR3 nucleotides: TGTGCCAGCAGCGCGTCCCGGGACATCACCAATGAGCAGTTCTTC.

This clonotype was seen a handful of times. The chain carries TRBV4-3 and TRBJ2-7, with TRBD2 matching over 11 bases. The CDR3 length is 17 residues. With 1 base clipped from V and 5 bases from J, the junction kept 10 bases outside the gene matches. Germline CDR1 and CDR2: LGHNA and YSLEER. The CDR3 sequence is CASSQGTSGRFFNEQYF. In nucleotides, the CDR3 is TGCGCCAGCAGCCAAGGTACTAGCGGGAGATTTTTCAACGAGCAGTACTTC.

V is TRBV7-1 and J is TRBJ2-5; 8 bases line up with TRBD2. TRBV7-1 is an open reading frame, and its role is uncertain. V dropped 3 bases and J dropped 5; count of bases not matched to a gene: 14. The CDR3 loop spans 17 amino acids. CDR3 residues: CASSSLRGGRMRETQYF. CDR3 nucleotides: TGTGCCAGCAGCTCGCTCCGGGGGGGCCGGATGAGGGAGACCCAGTACTTC.

Only a few counts were recorded for this clonotype. The rearrangement links TRBV4-1 to TRBJ1-1; weak D call: TRBD1 (5 bases). Between the trimmed V and J ends, which lost 4 bases and 2 bases, there was a span of 14 bases. This CDR3 has 15 residues. The germline V gene encodes CDR1 MGHRA and CDR2 YSYEKL. The CDR3 bases are TGCGCCAGCAGCCCCTCGGGACGATATAACACTGAAGCTTTCTTT. Translating it yields CASSPSGRYNTEAFF.

CDR3 DNA: TGTGCCAGCAGCTTGGAGAACTCGGCCAGCACGAAAAATTACGAGCAGTACTTC. This gives the protein CASSLENSASTKNYEQYF. V and J are TRBV5-5 and TRBJ2-7; no definite D call. This CDR3 has 18 amino acids. From germline, CDR1 is SGHKS and CDR2 YYEKEE (reference sequence). Trimming pared 0 bases from V and 4 bases from J, leaving 23 bases between.

In regard to this clonotype: At one end the junction does not follow the germline gene, possibly because of a read error. This chain connects TRBV2 to TRBJ2-1; D is ambiguous. Germline CDR1 is SNHLY and CDR2 is FYNNEI. This CDR3 is 16 amino acids long. For the CDR3, the DNA is TGTGCCAGCAGCGAAGTTCAGCCGGAGACTGGAGATGAGCAGTTCTTC. It encodes CASSEVQPETGDEQFF.

The J gene is TRBJ1-6, the V gene TRBV20-1; 10 nucleotides agree with TRBD1. V shed 5 bases, J shed 7 bases, and the junction held 8 bases outside the gene matches. This CDR3 has 15 residues. The germline gives CDR1 DFQATT, CDR2 SNEGSKA (reference sequence). CDR3 sequence reads: CSAGTGEGRNSPLHF. In nucleotides, the CDR3 is TGCAGTGCTGGGACAGGGGAGGGAAGGAATTCACCCCTCCACTTT.

This clonotype was found a few times. V and J are TRBV27 and TRBJ2-1; 14 positions agree with TRBD2. The length of the CDR3 is 16 residues. V dropped 4 bases and J dropped 7; count of bases not matched to a gene: 6. Germline assignment: CDR1 MNHEY and CDR2 SMNVEV (reference sequence). The CDR3 bases are TGTGCCAGCAGTTCTGGGACTAGCGGGAGCTTTAATGAGCAGTTCTTC. It specifies CASSSGTSGSFNEQFF.

The rearrangement uses TRBV3-1 and TRBJ2-1; D is possibly TRBD2 (5 bases). This CDR3 contains 14 residues. Germline CDR1 is LGHDT and CDR2 is YNNKEL (reference sequence). The V gene lost 6 bases and the J gene lost 7 bases, with 16 bases spanning the gap. The CDR3 region is CASRPGVAPNEQFF. The CDR3, as DNA: TGTGCCAGCAGGCCAGGAGTAGCGCCTAATGAGCAGTTCTTC.

This clonotype was counted a few times. The chain has TRBV4-2 and TRBJ2-7, with D perhaps being TRBD1 or TRBD2 (5 bases each). The germline CDR1 and CDR2 sequences are LGHNA and YNFKEQ. The CDR3 consists of 14 residues. Trimming removed 5 bases from V and 2 bases from J, with 13 bases in between. CDR3 nucleotides: TGTGCCAGCAGCAAAGGGACGGAAACCTACGAGCAGTACTTC. Residues: CASSKGTETYEQYF.